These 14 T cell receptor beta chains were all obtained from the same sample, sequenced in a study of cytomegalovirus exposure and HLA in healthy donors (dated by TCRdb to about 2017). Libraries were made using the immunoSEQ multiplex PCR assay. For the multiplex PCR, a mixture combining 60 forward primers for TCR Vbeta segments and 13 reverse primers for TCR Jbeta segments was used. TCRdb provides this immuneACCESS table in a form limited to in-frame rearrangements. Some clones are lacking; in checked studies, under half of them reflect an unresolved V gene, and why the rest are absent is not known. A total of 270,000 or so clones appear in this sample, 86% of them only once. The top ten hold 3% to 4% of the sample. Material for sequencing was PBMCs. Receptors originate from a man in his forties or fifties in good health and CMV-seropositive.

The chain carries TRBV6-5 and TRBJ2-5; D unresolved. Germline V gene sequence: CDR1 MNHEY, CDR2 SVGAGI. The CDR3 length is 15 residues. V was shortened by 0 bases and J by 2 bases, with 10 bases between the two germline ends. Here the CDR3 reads CASSYSIRPQETQYF. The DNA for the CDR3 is TGTGCCAGCAGTTACTCGATCAGGCCTCAAGAGACCCAGTACTTC.

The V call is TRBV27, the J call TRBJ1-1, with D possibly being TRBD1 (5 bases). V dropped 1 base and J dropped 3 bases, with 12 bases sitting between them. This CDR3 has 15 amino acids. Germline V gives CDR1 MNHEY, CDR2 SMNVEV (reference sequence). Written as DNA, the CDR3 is TGTGCCAGCAGTTTATATGCCAGGGTTGACACTGAAGCTTTCTTT. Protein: CASSLYARVDTEAFF.

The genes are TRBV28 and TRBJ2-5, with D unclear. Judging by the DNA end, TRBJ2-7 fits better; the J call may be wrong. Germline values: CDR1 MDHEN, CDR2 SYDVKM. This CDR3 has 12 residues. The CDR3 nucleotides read TGTGCCAGCGGAAAGAGTGGGCCCGAGCAGTACTTC. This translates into CASGKSGPEQYF.

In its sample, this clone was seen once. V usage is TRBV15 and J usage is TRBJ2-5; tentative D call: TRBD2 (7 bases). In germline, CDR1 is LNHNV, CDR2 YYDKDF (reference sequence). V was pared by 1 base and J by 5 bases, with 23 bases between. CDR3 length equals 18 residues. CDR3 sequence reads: CATSRASNREGRRETQYF. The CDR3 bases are TGTGCCACCAGCAGAGCATCTAACAGGGAGGGCCGCCGGGAGACCCAGTACTTC.

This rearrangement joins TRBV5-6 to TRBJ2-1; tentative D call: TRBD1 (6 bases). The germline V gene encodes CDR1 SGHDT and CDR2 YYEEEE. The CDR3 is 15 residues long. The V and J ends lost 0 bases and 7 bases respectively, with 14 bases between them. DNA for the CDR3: TGTGCCAGCAGCTTGGTGGGGGCTGAGGTGAATGAGCAGTTCTTC. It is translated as CASSLVGAEVNEQFF.

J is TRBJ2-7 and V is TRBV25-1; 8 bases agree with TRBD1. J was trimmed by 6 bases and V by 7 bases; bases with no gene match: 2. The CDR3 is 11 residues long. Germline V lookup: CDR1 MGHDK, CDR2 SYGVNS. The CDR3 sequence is CASKGQAEQYF. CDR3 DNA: TGTGCCAGCAAGGGACAGGCCGAGCAGTACTTC.

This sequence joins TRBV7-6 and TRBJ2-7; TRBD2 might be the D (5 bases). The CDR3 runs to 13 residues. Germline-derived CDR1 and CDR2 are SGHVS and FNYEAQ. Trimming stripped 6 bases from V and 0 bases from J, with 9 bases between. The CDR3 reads CASSGSFSYEQYF. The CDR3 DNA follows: TGTGCCAGCAGTGGGAGTTTCTCCTACGAGCAGTACTTC.

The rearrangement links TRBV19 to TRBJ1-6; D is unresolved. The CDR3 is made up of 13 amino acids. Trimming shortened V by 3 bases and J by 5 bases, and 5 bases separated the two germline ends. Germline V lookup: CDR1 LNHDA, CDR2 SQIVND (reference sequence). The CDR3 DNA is TGTGCCAGTAGTATCGGGGATAATTCACCCCTCCACTTT. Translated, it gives CASSIGDNSPLHF.

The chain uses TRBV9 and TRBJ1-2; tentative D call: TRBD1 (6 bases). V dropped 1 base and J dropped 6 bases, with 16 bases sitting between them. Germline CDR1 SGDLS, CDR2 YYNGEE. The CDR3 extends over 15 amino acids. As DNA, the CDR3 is TGTGCCAGCAGCGTAACAGGGTTCCCCTCTGATGGCTACACCTTC. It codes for CASSVTGFPSDGYTF.

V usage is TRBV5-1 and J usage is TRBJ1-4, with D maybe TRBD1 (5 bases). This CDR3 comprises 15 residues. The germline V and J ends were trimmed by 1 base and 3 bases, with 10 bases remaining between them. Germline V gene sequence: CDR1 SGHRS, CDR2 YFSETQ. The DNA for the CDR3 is TGCGCCAGCAGCTTGCCGGCAGGGTCTAATGAAAAACTGTTTTTT. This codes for CASSLPAGSNEKLFF.

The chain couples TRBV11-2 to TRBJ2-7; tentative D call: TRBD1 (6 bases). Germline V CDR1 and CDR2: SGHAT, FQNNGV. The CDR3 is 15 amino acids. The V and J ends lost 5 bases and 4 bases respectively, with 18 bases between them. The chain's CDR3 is CASSRRAGDLYEQYF. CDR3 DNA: TGTGCCAGCAGCCGGCGGGCAGGGGATTTATACGAGCAGTACTTC.

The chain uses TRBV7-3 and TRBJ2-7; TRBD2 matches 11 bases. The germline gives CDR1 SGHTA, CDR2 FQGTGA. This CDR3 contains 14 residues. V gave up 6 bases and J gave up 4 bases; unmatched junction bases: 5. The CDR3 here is CASSIAGGRYEQYF. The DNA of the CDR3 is TGTGCCAGCAGTATAGCGGGAGGGCGGTACGAGCAGTACTTC.

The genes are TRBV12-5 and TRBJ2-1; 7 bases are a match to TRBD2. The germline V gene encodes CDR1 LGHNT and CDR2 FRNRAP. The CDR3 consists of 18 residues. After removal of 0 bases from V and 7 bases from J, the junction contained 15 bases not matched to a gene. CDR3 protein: CASGLVLSTGGGWNEQFF. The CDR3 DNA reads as TGTGCTAGTGGTTTGGTACTTTCCACGGGAGGCGGCTGGAATGAGCAGTTCTTC.

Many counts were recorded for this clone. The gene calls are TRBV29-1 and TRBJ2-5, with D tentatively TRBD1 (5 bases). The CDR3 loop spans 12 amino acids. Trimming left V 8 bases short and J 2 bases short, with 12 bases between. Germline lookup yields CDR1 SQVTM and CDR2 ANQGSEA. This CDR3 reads CSIREQQETQYF. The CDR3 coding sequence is TGCAGCATCAGGGAACAGCAAGAGACCCAGTACTTC.